This is a list of T cell receptor beta chains from one sample in a study of T cells in Graves' hyperthyroidism and ophthalmopathy. One entry per CDR3 protein, called by TCRdb with MiXCR from the multiplex PCR reads. The sample holds 450,000 to 600,000 distinct CDR3 sequences; approximately 14% are singletons and the top ten take roughly 13%. Sequencing was carried out using blood. Every receptor here comes from a woman between 40 and 55 years old with Graves' hyperthyroidism. Both conserved end residues are part of each CDR3. The order of the fields is D gene, J gene, clone size, V gene, CDR3 protein, CDR3 DNA. D genes are given only for firm matches. Rows give clone size only sometimes, using once, few, many, or a class for an expanded clone.

D: TRBD1; J: TRBJ1-5; size: few; V: TRBV27; CDR3: CASSSGQGRNQPQHF; DNA: TGTGCCAGCAGTTCAGGACAGGGTCGCAATCAGCCCCAGCATTTT
D: -; J: TRBJ1-1; size: many; V: TRBV7-3; CDR3: CASSLYGAPNTEAFF; DNA: TGTGCCAGCAGCTTATATGGGGCTCCGAACACTGAAGCTTTCTTT
D: TRBD2; J: TRBJ2-1; size: -; V: TRBV7-9; CDR3: CASSLTSGRPNEQFF; DNA: TGTGCCAGCAGCTTGACTAGCGGGAGACCCAATGAGCAGTTCTTC
D: -; J: TRBJ2-3; size: -; V: TRBV19; CDR3: CASRIPRGDTQYF; DNA: TGTGCCAGTAGGATCCCCAGAGGAGATACGCAGTATTTT
D: -; J: TRBJ2-3; size: many; V: TRBV20-1; CDR3: CSAAPVSKTDTQYF; DNA: TGCAGTGCTGCTCCCGTCTCCAAAACGGATACGCAGTATTTT
D: -; J: TRBJ1-2; size: few; V: TRBV18; CDR3: CASSPSRDSYGYTF; DNA: TGTGCCAGCTCACCATCTCGGGACTCCTATGGCTACACCTTC
D: -; J: TRBJ2-1; size: many; V: TRBV7-8; CDR3: CASSLISGGKNEQFF; DNA: TGTGCCAGCAGCTTAATCTCGGGGGGCAAGAATGAGCAGTTCTTC
D: -; J: TRBJ2-3; size: many; V: TRBV6-2/TRBV6-3; CDR3: CPNVTGNTDTQYF; DNA: TGCCCGAACGTGACGGGGAACACAGATACGCAGTATTTT
D: -; J: TRBJ2-1; size: -; V: TRBV4-1; CDR3: CASSQVELVSYNEQFF; DNA: TGCGCCAGCAGCCAAGTTGAGTTAGTCTCCTACAATGAGCAGTTCTTC
D: TRBD1; J: TRBJ2-1; size: many; V: TRBV20-1; CDR3: CSARDHRGIYNEQFF; DNA: TGCAGTGCTAGAGACCACAGGGGAATATACAATGAGCAGTTCTTC
D: TRBD2; J: TRBJ2-1; size: many; V: TRBV6-1; CDR3: CASSEGTSGPAYNEQFF; DNA: TGTGCCAGCAGTGAAGGGACTAGCGGCCCAGCCTACAATGAGCAGTTCTTC
D: TRBD2; J: TRBJ2-7; size: few; V: TRBV15; CDR3: CATSRDGGGHYEQYF; DNA: TGTGCCACCAGCAGAGATGGGGGAGGGCACTACGAGCAGTACTTC
D: TRBD2; J: TRBJ2-1; size: many; V: TRBV13; CDR3: CASSSSQGSGHNEQFF; DNA: TGTGCCAGCAGCAGTAGTCAGGGTAGCGGGCACAATGAGCAGTTCTTC
D: TRBD2; J: TRBJ2-3; size: many; V: TRBV11-1; CDR3: CASSLGKWREGPSDTQYF; DNA: TGTGCCAGCAGCTTAGGCAAGTGGCGGGAGGGCCCATCAGATACGCAGTATTTT
D: TRBD2; J: TRBJ2-3; size: -; V: TRBV20-1; CDR3: CSARAGGAGDTQYF; DNA: TGCAGTGCTAGAGCCGGGGGGGCGGGAGATACGCAGTATTTT
D: -; J: TRBJ1-1; size: many; V: TRBV27; CDR3: CASSRPGHPNTEAFF; DNA: TGTGCCAGCAGTCGACCGGGACACCCGAACACTGAAGCTTTCTTT
D: -; J: TRBJ2-5; size: many; V: TRBV5-1; CDR3: CASSLLDSQETQYF; DNA: TGCGCCAGCAGCTTGCTGGACAGCCAAGAGACCCAGTACTTC
D: TRBD2; J: TRBJ2-7; size: few; V: TRBV30; CDR3: CAWTGAGVGYEQYF; DNA: TGTGCCTGGACAGGAGCGGGAGTAGGTTACGAGCAGTACTTC
D: TRBD1; J: TRBJ1-4; size: many; V: TRBV5-1; CDR3: CASSSWTGGGSSEKLFF; DNA: TGCGCCAGCAGCTCTTGGACAGGGGGCGGCTCTAGTGAAAAACTGTTTTTT
D: TRBD2; J: TRBJ2-3; size: -; V: TRBV11-2; CDR3: CASSLVWSLSGRVGTDTQYF; DNA: TGTGCCAGCAGCTTAGTATGGAGTCTTAGCGGGAGGGTGGGCACAGATACGCAGTATTTT
D: TRBD1; J: TRBJ2-5; size: many; V: TRBV6-6; CDR3: CASSYPGQGNQETQYF; DNA: TGTGCCAGCAGTTACCCCGGACAGGGGAATCAAGAGACCCAGTACTTC
D: -; J: TRBJ2-1; size: many; V: TRBV7-3; CDR3: CASSHPPGQGYNEQFF; DNA: TGTGCCAGCAGCCACCCCCCGGGACAAGGGTACAATGAGCAGTTCTTC
D: -; J: TRBJ1-2; size: -; V: TRBV6-7; CDR3: CASSPQEGGYGYTF; DNA: TGTGCCAGCAGCCCCCAGGAGGGGGGCTATGGCTACACCTTC
D: -; J: TRBJ1-5; size: -; V: TRBV19; CDR3: CASNDEYSNQPQHF; DNA: TGTGCCAGTAACGACGAATATAGCAATCAGCCCCAGCATTTT
D: -; J: TRBJ2-7; size: many; V: TRBV12-3/TRBV12-4; CDR3: CASSSLGTSSYEQYF; DNA: TGTGCCAGCAGTTCCTTAGGCACCAGCTCCTACGAGCAGTACTTC
D: TRBD2; J: TRBJ2-2; size: many; V: TRBV11-3; CDR3: CASSPGTSGRGNTGELFF; DNA: TGTGCCAGCAGCCCCGGGACTAGCGGGAGAGGGAACACCGGGGAGCTGTTTTTT
D: -; J: TRBJ1-2; size: many; V: TRBV5-5; CDR3: CASSPTQDRYGYTF; DNA: TGTGCCAGCAGCCCGACCCAGGACCGCTATGGCTACACCTTC
D: -; J: TRBJ2-3; size: many; V: TRBV11-3; CDR3: CASSSSRENTDTQYF; DNA: TGTGCCAGCAGCTCGAGCCGGGAGAACACAGATACGCAGTATTTT
D: TRBD2; J: TRBJ2-7; size: many; V: TRBV28; CDR3: CASSLSGDSGSVEQYF; DNA: TGTGCCAGCAGTTTATCTGGAGATAGCGGGTCCGTCGAGCAGTACTTC
D: -; J: TRBJ1-4; size: many; V: TRBV10-2; CDR3: CASSESTEWGGSTEKLFF; DNA: TGCGCCAGCAGTGAGTCGACAGAATGGGGTGGTAGTACAGAAAAACTGTTTTTT
D: -; J: TRBJ2-3; size: many; V: TRBV30; CDR3: CAWSASRPPDTQYF; DNA: TGTGCCTGGTCGGCTAGTCGCCCACCAGATACGCAGTATTTT
D: -; J: TRBJ2-1; size: few; V: TRBV27; CDR3: CASSLIPSDETYNEQFF; DNA: TGTGCCAGCAGTTTAATCCCTAGCGACGAGACCTACAATGAGCAGTTCTTC
D: -; J: TRBJ2-6; size: many; V: TRBV10-3; CDR3: CAISVRGSGANVLTF; DNA: TGTGCCATCAGTGTCAGGGGCTCTGGGGCCAACGTCCTGACTTTC
D: -; J: TRBJ2-7; size: many; V: TRBV28; CDR3: CASSLVSGHQQEQYF; DNA: TGTGCCAGCAGTTTAGTCTCTGGACACCAGCAGGAGCAGTACTTC
D: -; J: TRBJ2-6; size: few; V: TRBV19; CDR3: CASARRSGANVLTF; DNA: TGTGCCAGCGCAAGGCGCTCTGGGGCCAACGTCCTGACTTTC
D: TRBD2; J: TRBJ2-1; size: many; V: TRBV18; CDR3: CASSPSSGSYNEQFF; DNA: TGTGCCAGCTCACCGTCTAGCGGGAGCTACAATGAGCAGTTCTTC
D: TRBD2; J: TRBJ2-7; size: many; V: TRBV6-1; CDR3: CASSEVASGSYEQYF; DNA: TGTGCCAGCAGTGAAGTGGCTAGCGGGAGCTACGAGCAGTACTTC
D: TRBD2; J: TRBJ2-7; size: -; V: TRBV11-2; CDR3: CASGQTGLAGGPNEQYF; DNA: TGTGCCAGCGGCCAAACGGGACTAGCGGGAGGGCCGAACGAGCAGTACTTC
D: TRBD2; J: TRBJ2-7; size: -; V: TRBV20-1; CDR3: CSVLLAGGHEQYF; DNA: TGCAGTGTTCTCCTAGCGGGAGGCCACGAGCAGTACTTC
D: -; J: TRBJ2-1; size: many; V: TRBV29-1; CDR3: CSVELAARNEQFF; DNA: TGCAGCGTTGAACTGGCGGCACGCAATGAGCAGTTCTTC
D: -; J: TRBJ2-7; size: -; V: TRBV2; CDR3: CASSGLMDTDEQYF; DNA: TGTGCCAGCAGTGGCCTAATGGATACGGACGAGCAGTACTTC
D: TRBD2; J: TRBJ2-7; size: many; V: TRBV7-8; CDR3: CASSLWAAAGASYEQYF; DNA: TGTGCCAGCAGCTTATGGGCGGCAGCGGGAGCCTCCTACGAGCAGTACTTC
D: -; J: TRBJ1-3; size: -; V: TRBV13; CDR3: CASSLGPGPTGGNTIYF; DNA: TGTGCCAGCAGCTTAGGCCCGGGCCCGACGGGTGGAAACACCATATATTTT
D: TRBD1; J: TRBJ1-2; size: many; V: TRBV20-1; CDR3: CSARRPGTGGRQGGYTF; DNA: TGCAGTGCTAGACGCCCCGGGACAGGGGGCCGACAGGGTGGCTACACCTTC
D: TRBD1; J: TRBJ2-4; size: -; V: TRBV15; CDR3: CATSRGTGAKNIQYF; DNA: TGTGCCACCAGCAGGGGGACAGGGGCCAAAAACATTCAGTACTTC
D: -; J: TRBJ2-7; size: many; V: TRBV7-2; CDR3: CASSLVVAREQYF; DNA: TGTGCCAGCAGCTTAGTCGTAGCGCGGGAGCAGTACTTC
D: TRBD2; J: TRBJ2-3; size: many; V: TRBV2; CDR3: CASSEWLADPSSTDTQYF; DNA: TGTGCCAGCAGTGAATGGCTAGCGGACCCAAGTAGCACAGATACGCAGTATTTT
D: TRBD2; J: TRBJ2-7; size: -; V: TRBV5-1; CDR3: CASSHGLAGGEQYF; DNA: TGCGCCAGCAGCCACGGACTAGCGGGAGGCGAGCAGTACTTC
D: -; J: TRBJ2-1; size: many; V: TRBV19; CDR3: CASSPNPPNSYNEQFF; DNA: TGTGCCAGTAGTCCCAACCCTCCGAACTCCTACAATGAGCAGTTCTTC
D: -; J: TRBJ1-3; size: -; V: TRBV20-1; CDR3: CSATTGLSGNTIYF; DNA: TGCAGTGCCACAACAGGCCTCTCTGGAAACACCATATATTTT
D: TRBD2; J: TRBJ2-3; size: many; V: TRBV20-1; CDR3: CSATLANTDTQYF; DNA: TGCAGTGCCACACTAGCGAACACAGATACGCAGTATTTT
D: -; J: TRBJ2-7; size: -; V: TRBV20-1; CDR3: CSAIIWGRNSYEQYF; DNA: TGCAGTGCTATTATTTGGGGTCGGAATTCCTACGAGCAGTACTTC
D: -; J: TRBJ1-2; size: many; V: TRBV5-1; CDR3: CASSQDTLNSGYTF; DNA: TGCGCCAGCAGCCAGGACACTCTTAACTCTGGCTACACCTTC
D: -; J: TRBJ2-7; size: many; V: TRBV18; CDR3: CASSPGLGGGLYEQYF; DNA: TGTGCCAGCTCACCAGGGCTTGGGGGAGGTCTCTACGAGCAGTACTTC
D: -; J: TRBJ2-7; size: few; V: TRBV12-3/TRBV12-4; CDR3: CASSLADSYEQCF; DNA: TGTGCCAGCAGTTTAGCGGACTCCTACGAGCAGTGCTTC
D: TRBD1; J: TRBJ2-7; size: -; V: TRBV11-2; CDR3: CASREQGADEQYF; DNA: TGTGCCAGCAGGGAACAGGGGGCCGACGAGCAGTACTTC
D: -; J: TRBJ2-3; size: -; V: TRBV19; CDR3: CASSHRIFTDTQYF; DNA: TGTGCCAGTAGTCATCGTATCTTCACAGATACGCAGTATTTT